A single sample gave rise to the 27 T cell receptor beta chains below, sequenced in a study of beta chain features in type 1 diabetes. Study observations and caveats: Shorter TCRB CDR3s, moderately but significantly so, were found in Type 1 diabetes patients in all four CD4+ subsets.

Their antigens are not known. Sequencing targeted expressed TCRB transcripts, as all isolated RNA had been reverse transcribed. Repertoires were generated with immunoSEQ multiplex PCR, while TCRdb's copy carries only in-frame clones and drops some. The sample lists 600,000 to 750,000 clones; approximately 13% were seen once. Sequenced sample: naive CD4+ T cells from blood. The receptors here all came from a young man with type 1 diabetes.

The V gene is TRBV7-2, the J gene TRBJ2-7; 9 nucleotides align to TRBD1. Germline CDR1 SGHTA, CDR2 FQGNSA. V dropped 4 bases and J dropped 7; count of bases not matched to a gene: 11. CDR3 length: 15 residues. The CDR3 DNA is TGTGCCAGCAGCTGGGGACAGGGACCAGCTCATGAGCAGTACTTC. Protein: CASSWGQGPAHEQYF.

CDR3: CASSYGDRSTGELFF. The CDR3, as DNA: TGTGCCAGCAGTTACGGGGACAGGTCCACCGGGGAGCTGTTTTTT. The chain joins TRBV6-5 to TRBJ2-2; 8 bases agree with TRBD1. V gave up 2 bases and J gave up 4 bases; unmatched junction bases: 3. From germline, CDR1 is MNHEY and CDR2 SVGAGI. There are 15 residues in the CDR3.

In this sample, this clone turned up a few times. This rearrangement joins TRBV27 to TRBJ1-2; D gene ambiguous. The CDR3 runs to 12 residues. The V end was cut by 2 bases, the J end by 4 bases, with 5 bases between. CDR1 and CDR2 from the germline V gene are MNHEY and SMNVEV (reference sequence). CDR3: CASSLKGYGYTF. For the CDR3, the DNA is TGTGCCAGCAGTTTAAAGGGCTATGGCTACACCTTC.

The chain carries TRBV7-9 and TRBJ2-6; unclear D gene. The germline V gene encodes CDR1 SEHNR and CDR2 FQNEAQ (reference sequence). The CDR3 totals 16 residues. The V end was cut by 0 bases, the J end by 4 bases, with 10 bases between. CDR3: CASSLATALGANVLTF. The CDR3 nucleotides read TGTGCCAGCAGCTTAGCTACGGCCCTGGGGGCCAACGTCCTGACTTTC.

The chain is built from TRBV5-1 and TRBJ1-5; 9 bases agree with TRBD1. J was trimmed by 2 bases and V by 4 bases; bases with no gene match: 13. CDR1 and CDR2 from the germline V gene are SGHRS and YFSETQ. The CDR3 consists of 18 residues. This CDR3 reads CASSEYRGPNLGNQPQHF. DNA for the CDR3: TGCGCCAGCAGCGAGTACAGGGGGCCAAACCTGGGCAATCAGCCCCAGCATTTT.

The sample holds a few counts of this clone. Other DNA sequences in this sample translate to the same CDR3. The genes are TRBV5-1 and TRBJ2-1, with 9 bases aligning to TRBD1. V was clipped by 2 bases and J by 3 bases; unmatched bases: 3. The CDR3 spans 15 residues. CDR1 SGHRS and CDR2 YFSETQ come from the germline V gene. The CDR3 DNA is TGCGCCAGCAGCTTACCGGGACAGGGCTACAATGAGCAGTTCTTC. Protein product: CASSLPGQGYNEQFF.

This clone has more than one count but fewer than ten. This chain links TRBV7-8 with TRBJ2-7; D might be TRBD1 (7 bases). The CDR3 extends over 13 amino acids. Germline V gives CDR1 SGHVS, CDR2 FQNEAQ. Trimming stripped 3 bases from V and 5 bases from J, with 11 bases between. The CDR3 region is CASSFAGGNEQYF. Here the CDR3 DNA reads TGTGCCAGCAGCTTCGCAGGGGGGAACGAGCAGTACTTC.

This clone has only one observation. V and J are TRBV9 and TRBJ1-2; no clear D. V was clipped by 4 bases and J by 8 bases, with 15 bases between them. Germline CDR1 reads SGDLS; CDR2 reads YYNGEE. The CDR3 is 13 residues long. CDR3: CASSPPSGSGYTF. Here the CDR3 DNA reads TGTGCCAGCAGCCCCCCGTCAGGAAGCGGCTACACCTTC.

This sequence joins TRBV18 and TRBJ2-1; D is perhaps TRBD1 (5 bases). The CDR3 totals 15 residues. Germline CDR1 and CDR2: KGHSH and LQKENI. Trimming stripped 1 base from V and 7 bases from J, with 14 bases between. The CDR3 DNA reads as TGTGCCAGCTCACCACTGGACACTAAGGGGAATGAGCAGTTCTTC. The encoded protein is CASSPLDTKGNEQFF.

CDR3 loop: CASSLMGARETQYF. For the CDR3, the DNA is TGTGCCAGTAGCTTAATGGGAGCAAGGGAGACCCAGTACTTC. The V gene is TRBV19, the J gene TRBJ2-5; a possible D gene is TRBD2 (5 bases). Trimming took off 6 bases at V and 5 bases at J, with 16 bases between the two ends. There are 14 residues in the CDR3. Germline assignment: CDR1 LNHDA and CDR2 SQIVND (reference sequence). The whole variable domain, filled in from reference TRBV19 and TRBJ2-5, reads DGGITQSPKYLFRKEGQNVTLSCEQNLNHDAMYWYRQDPGQGLRLIYYSQIVNDFQKGDIAEGYSVSREKKESFPLTVTSAQKNPTAFYLCASSLMGARETQYFGPGTRLLVL.

The table lists this clone with a few counts. The gene calls are TRBV10-3 and TRBJ2-7; the D gene could be TRBD1 or TRBD2 (5 bases each). CDR1 is ENHRY and CDR2 is SYGVKD in the germline V gene. Trimming took 8 bases from V and 0 from J, leaving 8 bases between them. The CDR3 is made up of 12 amino acids. CDR3 nucleotides: TGTGCCATCGGGACGGGCTCCTACGAGCAGTACTTC. Its protein product is CAIGTGSYEQYF.

This clone was recorded a few times. The chain links TRBV7-9 to TRBJ1-1; D unclear. The CDR3 length is 14 residues. Trimming cost V 1 base and J 1 base, with 7 bases left between them. Germline values: CDR1 SEHNR, CDR2 FQNEAQ (reference sequence). The CDR3 here is CASSLVGKNTEAFF. In DNA, the CDR3 is TGTGCCAGCAGCTTAGTAGGCAAGAACACTGAAGCTTTCTTT. The complete variable domain, with remaining parts taken from reference TRBV7-9 and TRBJ1-1, reads DTGVSQNPRHKITKRGQNVTFRCDPISEHNRLYWYRQTLGQGPEFLTYFQNEAQLEKSRLLSDRFSAERPKGSFSTLEIQRTEQGDSAMYLCASSLVGKNTEAFFGQGTRLTVV.

There are a few counts of this clone. V and J are TRBV5-6 and TRBJ2-3; D is undetermined. The CDR3 runs 13 residues. CDR1 and CDR2 (germline): SGHDT, YYEEEE. Trimming took off 6 bases at V and 2 bases at J, with 10 bases between the two ends. The CDR3 sequence is CASTREYTDTQYF. CDR3 coding DNA: TGTGCCAGCACCAGAGAATACACAGATACGCAGTATTTT.

The chain links TRBV5-4 to TRBJ2-7; D remains ambiguous. Trimming stripped 4 bases from V and 5 bases from J, with 22 bases between. Germline CDR1 is SGHNT and CDR2 is YYREEE (reference sequence). This CDR3 is 16 amino acids long. Here the CDR3 reads CASSPLVPKVGDEQYF. CDR3 DNA: TGTGCCAGCAGCCCACTGGTCCCCAAGGTGGGCGACGAGCAGTACTTC. The whole variable domain, remainder taken from reference TRBV5-4 and TRBJ2-7, is ETGVTQSPTHLIKTRGQQVTLRCSSQSGHNTVSWYQQALGQGPQFIFQYYREEENGRGNFPPRFSGLQFPNYSSELNVNALELDDSALYLCASSPLVPKVGDEQYFGPGTRLTVT.

This clone was detected a few times. The chain is built from TRBV7-2 and TRBJ1-6; 12 bases agree with TRBD1. The ends lost 2 bases at V and 8 bases at J; junction bases unmatched: 10. CDR3 length: 18 amino acids. The germline gives CDR1 SGHTA, CDR2 FQGNSA. CDR3 residues: CASSLMLGQGARDSPLHF. The CDR3, as DNA: TGTGCCAGCAGCTTAATGCTGGGACAGGGGGCGAGGGATTCACCCCTCCACTTT.

V gene TRBV6-5 combines with J gene TRBJ1-2; tentatively, D is TRBD1 (6 bases). Germline-derived CDR1 and CDR2 are MNHEY and SVGAGI. Trimming pared 5 bases from V and 4 bases from J, leaving 14 bases between. The CDR3 extends over 14 amino acids. The CDR3 bases are TGTGCCAGCAGTGAAGACGGGACATTCTATGGCTACACCTTC. Translation gives CASSEDGTFYGYTF.

This clone turned up a few times. The chain combines TRBV4-3 with TRBJ1-1; the D gene is possibly TRBD1 (6 bases). Germline V CDR1 and CDR2: LGHNA, YSLEER. Trimming removed 4 bases at V and 1 base at J, with 13 bases between. The CDR3 consists of 15 residues. CDR3 protein: CASSLSGTKNTEAFF. CDR3 bases: TGCGCCAGCAGCCTTTCCGGGACAAAGAACACTGAAGCTTTCTTT.

A few counts support this clone. This rearrangement joins TRBV19 to TRBJ2-2; a weak D match, TRBD1 (5 bases). Germline lookup yields CDR1 LNHDA and CDR2 SQIVND (reference sequence). The CDR3 loop spans 13 amino acids. Trimming cost V 10 bases and J 8 bases, with 17 bases left between them. This CDR3 reads CATKAQGDGELFF. As DNA, the CDR3 is TGTGCCACTAAGGCCCAAGGGGATGGGGAGCTGTTTTTT.

CDR3 in DNA: TGTGCCAGCAGCCCCCGACAACCTAACACCGGGGAGCTGTTTTTT. Protein sequence: CASSPRQPNTGELFF. This sequence joins TRBV5-6 and TRBJ2-2; no clear D. Between the trimmed V and J ends, which lost 4 bases and 2 bases, there was a span of 12 bases. The V gene's germline CDR1 is SGHDT and CDR2 YYEEEE. The CDR3 is made up of 15 amino acids.

Only a few counts were recorded for this clone. The rearrangement uses TRBV18 and TRBJ2-1; D is ambiguous. Trimming took 0 bases from V and 6 from J, leaving 9 bases between them. The CDR3 loop spans 14 amino acids. The V gene's germline CDR1 is KGHSH and CDR2 LQKENI. The CDR3 coding sequence is TGTGCCAGCTCACCACCTAGTACAGTCAATGAGCAGTTCTTC. This encodes CASSPPSTVNEQFF.

This clone was seen a handful of times. This rearrangement joins TRBV7-2 to TRBJ1-2; D is perhaps TRBD1 (6 bases). The V end lost 3 bases, the J end lost 4 bases, and 18 bases lay between the germline ends. CDR1 and CDR2 (germline): SGHTA, FQGNSA. This CDR3 contains 16 residues. Here the CDR3 reads CASSFTKAGATYGYTF. DNA of the CDR3: TGTGCCAGCAGCTTTACTAAGGCAGGGGCAACCTATGGCTACACCTTC.

This clone was observed a few times. This sample includes further DNA sequences coding for the same CDR3. The chain is built from TRBV19 and TRBJ2-2; unclear D gene. Trimming took 1 base from V and 0 from J, leaving 3 bases between them. This CDR3 comprises 14 residues. Germline CDR1 and CDR2: LNHDA and SQIVND (reference sequence). CDR3 amino acids: CASSIGPNTGELFF. Here the CDR3 DNA reads TGTGCCAGTAGTATAGGCCCGAACACCGGGGAGCTGTTTTTT.

This chain connects TRBV23-1 to TRBJ1-2; a possible D gene is TRBD1 (5 bases). TRBV23-1 belongs to the ORF category, with a function that is uncertain. The CDR3 spans 15 residues. V was clipped by 2 bases and J by 3 bases, with 13 bases between them. CDR3 nucleotide sequence: TGCGCCAGCAGTCAACGTAGAAGGGGAGACTATGGCTACACCTTC. It specifies CASSQRRRGDYGYTF.

CDR3 in amino acids: CSVEELGQGIDTQYF. CDR3 DNA sequence: TGCAGCGTTGAAGAGTTGGGACAGGGTATAGATACGCAGTATTTT. The V call is TRBV29-1, the J call TRBJ2-3, with 9 bases lining up with TRBD1. The junction had 6 bases not matched to a gene; V was cut back by 0 bases and J by 5 bases. CDR3 length: 15 amino acids. Germline values: CDR1 SQVTM, CDR2 ANQGSEA.

This sequence joins TRBV7-2 and TRBJ2-3, with 7 bases fitting TRBD2. The germline CDR1 and CDR2 sequences are SGHTA and FQGNSA. The CDR3 contains 14 residues. The V and J ends lost 2 bases and 2 bases, in that order; junction bases with no gene match: 1. The CDR3 nucleotides are TGTGCCAGCAGCTTAAGCGGGGACACAGATACGCAGTATTTT. Its translation is CASSLSGDTDTQYF.

The chain joins TRBV4-2 to TRBJ1-1, with D uncertain. Germline V gives CDR1 LGHNA, CDR2 YNFKEQ. The CDR3 has 13 residues. Trimming removed 1 base from V and 11 bases from J, with 14 bases in between. DNA of the CDR3: TGTGCCAGCAGCCAAGCGAGCGGTGGGAGGGCTTTCTTT. This encodes CASSQASGGRAFF.

This clone has more than one count but fewer than ten. The CDR3 DNA follows: TGTGCCTGGGGACCTTCTCAGGGAGGGAAGCAGTACTTC. Amino acid sequence: CAWGPSQGGKQYF. The chain is built from TRBV30 and TRBJ2-5; TRBD2 aligns across 7 bases. Trimming cost V 5 bases and J 11 bases; bases outside gene matches: 14. Germline CDR1 is GTSNPN and CDR2 is SVGIG (reference sequence). CDR3 length: 13 amino acids.